These 18 T cell receptor beta chains came from one sample sequenced in a study of blood T cell repertoires in COVID-19 (dated by TCRdb to 2018 to 2020). The library was generated by the immunoSEQ multiplex PCR assay. This is the immuneACCESS table as TCRdb keeps it, with only in-frame sequences that have V and J called. A part of the clones is gone; compared with another copy, unresolved V genes explain less than half, and the rest is unexplained. The sample table shows just under 85,000 clones, and 65% to 85% are seen once. Approximately 15% of the sample is held by the ten biggest clonotypes. Sequences were obtained from peripheral blood. The receptors here all came from a woman aged 55-69 years with acute or convalescent COVID-19.

The V and J genes are TRBV5-8 and TRBJ1-5; tentatively, D is TRBD1 (5 bases). V was pared by 0 bases and J by 7 bases, with 11 bases between. Germline assignment: CDR1 SGHTS and CDR2 YDEGEE. This CDR3 is 14 amino acids long. Here the CDR3 DNA reads TGTGCCAGCAGCTTGGGACAGACGGTGCAGCCCCAGCATTTT. It translates to CASSLGQTVQPQHF.

The genes are TRBV11-3 and TRBJ2-1; D unclear. CDR1 is SGHNT, CDR2 YENEEA, per germline. The CDR3 loop spans 14 amino acids. V was cut by 5 bases and J by 2 bases, with 10 bases left in between. CDR3 in DNA: TGTGCCAGCAGCCTCGTCTACCCCTACAATGAGCAGTTCTTC. Encoded protein: CASSLVYPYNEQFF.

This CDR3 reads CSASAGPGYTF. CDR3 sequence (DNA): TGCAGTGCTAGTGCAGGGCCTGGCTACACCTTC. The chain employs TRBV20-1 and TRBJ1-2, with D possibly TRBD1 on 5 matching bases. This CDR3 contains 11 residues. Trimming took 3 bases from V and 7 from J, leaving 9 bases between them. Germline CDR1 reads DFQATT; CDR2 reads SNEGSKA (reference sequence).

The rearrangement links TRBV18 to TRBJ2-1; TRBD1 might be the D (6 bases). V was trimmed by 2 bases and J by 6 bases, leaving 14 bases between them. CDR1 is KGHSH and CDR2 is LQKENI in the germline V gene. The CDR3 sequence is 15 residues long. The CDR3 spells CASSPAAGAGNEQFF. Here the CDR3 DNA reads TGTGCCAGCTCACCAGCCGCAGGGGCGGGCAATGAGCAGTTCTTC.

The V call is TRBV11-2, the J call TRBJ2-2; 9 positions agree with TRBD1. The CDR3 runs 16 residues. V shed 4 bases and J 6 bases; nucleotides not matched to a gene: 9. From germline, CDR1 is SGHAT and CDR2 FQNNGV. Written as DNA, the CDR3 is TGTGCCAGCAGCTCCCTCCCGGGACAGGGACCCGGGGAGCTGTTTTTT. Translating it yields CASSSLPGQGPGELFF.

In DNA, the CDR3 is TGTGCCAGCAGCTCACCTGGGGGACAGGGGGCGGTGGTCACTGAAGCTTTCTTT. This encodes CASSSPGGQGAVVTEAFF. The genes are TRBV5-4 and TRBJ1-1; 12 nucleotides align to TRBD1. Germline V gene sequence: CDR1 SGHNT, CDR2 YYREEE (reference sequence). The CDR3 consists of 18 residues. J gave up 4 bases and V 3 bases, and 13 bases lay outside the gene matches. Supplemented by reference TRBV5-4 and TRBJ1-1, the full variable domain reads ETGVTQSPTHLIKTRGQQVTLRCSSQSGHNTVSWYQQALGQGPQFIFQYYREEENGRGNFPPRFSGLQFPNYSSELNVNALELDDSALYLCASSSPGGQGAVVTEAFFGQGTRLTVV.

The rearrangement links TRBV3-1 (or the pseudogene TRBV3-2) to TRBJ2-2; no reliable D call. Trimming took off 2 bases at V and 4 bases at J, with 5 bases between the two ends. Looked up from germline, CDR1 is LGHDT and CDR2 is YNNKEL (reference sequence). The CDR3 contains 13 residues. In nucleotides, the CDR3 is TGTGCCAGCAGCCAATCAGTCACCGGGGAGCTGTTTTTT. This translates into CASSQSVTGELFF.

The rearrangement links TRBV5-1 to TRBJ2-7; D gene uncertain. With 4 bases removed from V and 0 bases from J, the gap between germline ends came to 5 bases. CDR1 is SGHRS, CDR2 YFSETQ, per germline. This CDR3 is 12 amino acids long. The DNA for the CDR3 is TGCGCCAGCAGCCTGAGCTCCTACGAGCAGTACTTC. Amino acids: CASSLSSYEQYF.

The chain recombines TRBV3-1 (or the pseudogene TRBV3-2) with TRBJ1-4, with D perhaps matching TRBD1 (6 bases). The CDR3 has 17 residues. Germline CDR1 LGHDT, CDR2 YNNKEL (reference sequence). Trimming stripped 0 bases from V and 7 bases from J, with 18 bases between. The CDR3 DNA is TGTGCCAGCAGCCAAGAGTGGGGGCGAATTGGGTTTGAAAAACTGTTTTTT. As protein: CASSQEWGRIGFEKLFF.

The table lists this clone with a few counts. The chain uses TRBV29-1 and TRBJ2-2; 8 bases align to TRBD2. V gave up 5 bases and J gave up 2 bases; unmatched junction bases: 4. This CDR3 spans 14 amino acids. The germline CDR1 and CDR2 sequences are SQVTM and ANQGSEA. The CDR3 region is CSVLTSANTGELFF. In DNA form, the CDR3 reads TGCAGCGTTCTGACTAGCGCAAACACCGGGGAGCTGTTTTTT.

This chain joins TRBV28 and TRBJ2-1; 7 bases are shared with TRBD1. The J segment lost 6 bases and the V segment lost 2 bases, leaving 4 bases of the junction unmatched. Germline V CDR1 and CDR2: MDHEN, SYDVKM. The CDR3 extends over 14 amino acids. The CDR3 sequence is CASSLGRGSNEQFF. In DNA, the CDR3 is TGTGCCAGCAGTTTAGGCAGGGGGAGCAATGAGCAGTTCTTC.

This chain links TRBV9 with TRBJ1-2; D may be TRBD1 (6 bases). The CDR3 has 15 amino acids. V lost 0 bases to trimming and J lost 3 bases, with 12 bases between them. Germline V lookup: CDR1 SGDLS, CDR2 YYNGEE. CDR3 sequence (DNA): TGTGCCAGCAGCGTAGGTGGGGGGGCTGACTATGGCTACACCTTC. As protein: CASSVGGGADYGYTF.

This sequence joins TRBV7-9 and TRBJ2-1; 8 nucleotides align to TRBD1. The CDR3 spans 16 residues. V gave up 1 base and J gave up 7 bases; unmatched junction bases: 9. Looked up from germline, CDR1 is SEHNR and CDR2 is FQNEAQ (reference sequence). The CDR3 spells CASSLVGNRGRNEQFF. CDR3 in DNA: TGTGCCAGCAGCTTAGTAGGTAACAGGGGGAGAAATGAGCAGTTCTTC. The full variable domain, its missing parts supplied by reference TRBV7-9 and TRBJ2-1, is DTGVSQNPRHKITKRGQNVTFRCDPISEHNRLYWYRQTLGQGPEFLTYFQNEAQLEKSRLLSDRFSAERPKGSFSTLEIQRTEQGDSAMYLCASSLVGNRGRNEQFFGPGTRLTVL.

The chain links TRBV6-5 to TRBJ2-1; 8 bases line up with TRBD1. V lost 7 bases, J lost 4 bases, and 3 bases stayed unmatched. This CDR3 comprises 13 residues. The germline CDR1 and CDR2 sequences are MNHEY and SVGAGI. CDR3 bases: TGTGCCAGCAAAGGGACAGGTTACAATGAGCAGTTCTTC. It specifies CASKGTGYNEQFF.

V usage is TRBV4-2 and J usage is TRBJ2-7; D call uncertain. CDR1 and CDR2 from the germline V gene are LGHNA and YNFKEQ. V was pared by 2 bases and J by 4 bases, with 21 bases between. This CDR3 is built from 17 residues. The chain's CDR3 is CASSQNRPPATTYEQYF. The DNA of the CDR3 is TGTGCCAGCAGCCAAAACCGCCCCCCAGCGACCACTTACGAGCAGTACTTC.

Concerning this clone: Compared with germline, one end of the junction differs, possibly owing to a read error. The chain joins TRBV7-7 to TRBJ2-3; possible D gene TRBD1, 6 bases. This CDR3 region has 15 residues. The V gene's germline CDR1 is SSHAT and CDR2 FNYEAQ (reference sequence). DNA for the CDR3: TGTGCTAGCAGCTTAGTCCGAGGGGGATTAGATACGCAGTATTTT. Encoded protein: CASSLVRGGLDTQYF.

This chain uses TRBV19 with TRBJ2-2; 9 bases match TRBD1. Per germline, CDR1 LNHDA and CDR2 SQIVND (reference sequence). This CDR3 comprises 15 residues. With V trimmed by 6 bases and J by 3 bases, 5 bases remained unmatched. This CDR3 reads CASSPGQGDTGELFF. The CDR3 DNA reads TGTGCCAGTAGCCCGGGACAGGGAGACACCGGGGAGCTGTTTTTT.

The chain couples TRBV6-1 to TRBJ2-3, with TRBD2 matching 11 bases. The CDR3 extends over 16 amino acids. Germline trimming cut 4 bases from V and 2 bases from J; bases unmatched to any gene: 5. Germline V gene lookup returns CDR1 MNHNS and CDR2 SASEGT. The CDR3 sequence: CASSASTSGATDTQYF. The CDR3 DNA follows: TGTGCCAGCAGTGCCTCGACTAGCGGGGCCACAGATACGCAGTATTTT.